This T cell receptor beta chain is drawn from a study of T cells in Graves' hyperthyroidism and ophthalmopathy (dated 2019 in TCRdb). For the study in its entirety: To identify TCR V-J signatures that set the groups apart, the researchers used a discovery cohort of about a hundred patients, made up of 40 to 45 with Graves' ophthalmopathy and around 58 with stable Graves' hyperthyroidism. Prospective prediction of ophthalmopathy was tested in an independent validation cohort consisting of roughly 19 hyperthyroidism patients and around 16 patients who later progressed to ophthalmopathy. For training and testing, the 100 or so patients in the discovery cohort were randomly divided in a 7:3 ratio. Thyroid tissue and blood T-cell repertoires from about six Graves' hyperthyroidism patients were also compared in the study. Following sampling, methimazole starting at 30 mg daily was given to hyperthyroidism patients, and high-dose intravenous methylprednisolone was given to ophthalmopathy patients. The paper reports TCR Vbeta CDR3 sequencing of approximately 140 peripheral blood samples: 43 ophthalmopathy, fewer than 85 hyperthyroidism and 17 progressor patients. Study-wide findings and limitations: In validation, progression to ophthalmopathy was predicted by the model with 70.59% sensitivity and under 85% specificity, a median of roughly 6 months before onset. No statistical method was used to fix the sample size in advance, and group allocation was not hidden from the investigators. Blood samples also contained most of the expanded thyroid clonotypes (frequency above 0.001), which suggests that blood repertoires may reflect thyroid immune responses. Ophthalmopathy was separated from stable hyperthyroidism by a 13 V-J signature model, with roughly 88% sensitivity and 81% to 83% specificity obtained in cross-validation and 80%/75% obtained in testing.

The TCR beta CDR3 regions were amplified from RNA transcripts. A first-round RT-PCR of the TCR CDR3 used the HTBI primer set with the Qiagen OneStep RT-PCR kit. Libraries were constructed in a second round of multiplex PCR, after which size selection and purification were carried out. Sequencing of the libraries was done on an Illumina HiSeq2000 using paired-end 100 bp reads. The paper's data handling went like this. SOAPnuke was used to process the raw data, throwing out any read that contained adapters or uncalled bases, had a mean Phred below 15, or lacked an exact constant-primer or identifier match. High-quality paired reads were merged using COPE v1.2.5, and each unique nucleotide sequence was defined as a clonotype. MiTCR v1.1 was used to align clonotypes to the IMGT TRBV, TRBD and TRBJ reference segments. Only V-J combinations with frequency above 0.0001, covering about 99% of repertoires, were analysed. The TCS score was defined as the ratio of F50 (clonal expansion) to E x V (chaos), calculated using BLOSUM62-based TCRdist between CDR3 peptides within each V-J. Welch's t-statistics and random forest reduced just over 500 V-J features to 13, which were used in a naive Bayes classifier (R e1071). TCRdb cleaned the public reads at Q25 with fastp, built clones with MiXCR and kept in-frame beta chains. Duplicate CDR3 protein sequences are folded into a single record with the most common DNA and genes. These V and J calls derive from TCRdb rather than the authors' analysis. Here the sample has about 560,000 distinct CDR3 sequences; approximately 44% occur a single time. The top ten hold 8.2% of the sample.

Graves' hyperthyroidism was defined as stable when no progression to ophthalmopathy occurred over 18 months of follow-up. The hyperthyroidism patients were between 18 and 65 years old and newly diagnosed, with a disease duration of less than 2 months. Exclusion was applied to patients with uncontrolled infections, other autoimmune diseases, pregnancy or lactation. Diagnoses were based on clinical symptoms, serum thyroxine and TRAb, thyroid ultrasound and orbital computed tomography. Total RNA was extracted with Trizol reagent, and quality was checked on an Agilent 2100 Bioanalyzer. The CDR3 covers 11 residues, taking in both the cysteine and the phenylalanine. The only DNA kept is the CDR3, 33 bases in frame from the first base. CDR1 and CDR2 are read off the germline V gene as SQVTM and ANQGSEA. As for this clonotype: The antigen this receptor binds is unknown. One base away lies a much larger clone, so this may be a sequencing read error.

This TCR derives from a woman between 18 and 30 years old with Graves' hyperthyroidism. Donor details come from another sample of the same person, matched by shared clones. The rearrangement joined TRBV29-1 to TRBJ2-7; no confident D gene assignment can be made. The specimen was peripheral blood or thyroid tissue (not recorded which). The base sequence is TGCAGCGTTGTTAGGTACAATGAGCAGCACTTC. It codes for CSVVRYNEQHF.